The 30 T cell receptor beta chains in this list originate from one sample, sequenced in a study of blood T cell repertoires in COVID-19 (dated by TCRdb to the early 2020s). Preparation of the library involved the immunoSEQ multiplex PCR assay. TCRdb took this table from immuneACCESS and kept in-frame rearrangements with V and J called. Such tables lack part of the clones; where checked against another copy, unresolved V genes explain under half of the gap, and the rest is unexplained. The sample contains hundreds of thousands of clones, roughly 85% of them found a single time. Under 1.5% of the sample lies in the top ten. The sample taken for sequencing was peripheral blood. The receptors shown here come from a woman aged 25 to 39 with active or convalescent COVID-19.

This clone occurred a few times. The gene calls are TRBV24-1 and TRBJ2-1; 8 nucleotides align to TRBD2. Per the germline V gene, CDR1 is KGHDR and CDR2 is SFDVKD. With 4 bases clipped from V and 6 bases from J, the junction kept 7 bases outside the gene matches. This CDR3 spans 15 amino acids. As DNA, the CDR3 is TGTGCCACCAGTGACCCCGTCCGGGGGGGCAATGAGCAGTTCTTC. Translating it yields CATSDPVRGGNEQFF.

This clone was found once. The V call is TRBV25-1, the J call TRBJ1-1; unclear D gene. V dropped 4 bases and J dropped 4 bases, with 10 bases sitting between them. There are 13 residues in the CDR3. Per germline, CDR1 MGHDK and CDR2 SYGVNS. The CDR3 nucleotides read TGTGCCAGCAGTGTCTCTCGGGGCACTGAAGCTTTCTTT. It encodes CASSVSRGTEAFF.

The table lists this clone with a few counts. This sequence joins TRBV7-8 and TRBJ1-1; 8 bases are shared with TRBD1. Germline assignment: CDR1 SGHVS and CDR2 FQNEAQ. The junction had 13 bases not matched to a gene; V was cut back by 1 base and J by 3 bases. The CDR3 spans 18 residues. This CDR3 reads CASSLVLGQGARDTEAFF. The CDR3 nucleotides are TGTGCCAGCAGCTTAGTTCTCGGCCAGGGGGCGCGAGACACTGAAGCTTTCTTT.

The chain joins TRBV7-9 to TRBJ2-7, with 9 bases matching TRBD1. V was clipped by 5 bases and J by 2 bases; unmatched bases: 16. Germline V lookup: CDR1 SEHNR, CDR2 FQNEAQ (reference sequence). The CDR3 totals 18 residues. As DNA, the CDR3 is TGTGCCAGCAGCGGAATAGACTTGGGGACAGGGTCCACCTACGAGCAGTACTTC. Its translation: CASSGIDLGTGSTYEQYF.

In this sample, this clone turned up a few times. The V and J genes are TRBV5-1 and TRBJ1-2; maybe TRBD1 (6 bases). The germline CDR1 and CDR2 sequences are SGHRS and YFSETQ. This CDR3 region has 12 residues. V was pared by 4 bases and J by 5 bases, with 9 bases between. The CDR3 reads CASSTQGYGYTF. Here the CDR3 DNA reads TGCGCCAGCAGCACACAGGGATATGGCTACACCTTC.

The CDR3 DNA sequence: TGTGCCAGCAGTGACGTGACAGGCCACCTAAGCAATCAGCCCCAGCATTTT. It codes for CASSDVTGHLSNQPQHF. This sequence joins TRBV6-1 and TRBJ1-5, with D tentatively TRBD1 (6 bases). Deletions cut 3 bases from V and 1 base from J, with 16 bases between. The germline V gene has CDR1 MNHNS and CDR2 SASEGT. CDR3 length: 17 amino acids.

This chain links TRBV5-1 with TRBJ2-1; unclear D gene. V lost 1 base and J 4 bases, leaving 6 bases between the germline ends. The CDR3 is 13 residues long. CDR1 and CDR2 from the germline V gene are SGHRS and YFSETQ. Here the CDR3 reads CASSLFLYNEQFF. As DNA, the CDR3 is TGCGCCAGCAGCTTGTTCCTATACAATGAGCAGTTCTTC.

The chain joins TRBV20-1 to TRBJ2-7, with D tentatively TRBD1 (5 bases). The CDR3 sequence is 11 residues long. CDR1 is DFQATT, CDR2 SNEGSKA, per germline (reference sequence). The CDR3 is CRADSTYEQYF. CDR3 nucleotides: TGCAGAGCAGACAGCACCTACGAGCAGTACTTC.

The chain recombines TRBV19 with TRBJ1-5; D ambiguous. Germline V lookup: CDR1 LNHDA, CDR2 SQIVND (reference sequence). The CDR3 spans 13 residues. Trimming shortened V by 11 bases and J by 2 bases, and 13 bases separated the two germline ends. CDR3 sequence reads: CAGSGGGNQPQHF. CDR3 DNA: TGTGCCGGCTCAGGAGGCGGCAATCAGCCCCAGCATTTT.

The chain uses TRBV5-1 and TRBJ2-7, with 10 bases aligning to TRBD2. The V gene end was trimmed by 0 bases and the J gene end by 2 bases; junction bases not matched to a gene: 2. The CDR3 has 15 amino acids. In germline, CDR1 is SGHRS, CDR2 YFSETQ. The CDR3 loop is CASSLGAGGTYEQYF. The CDR3 bases are TGCGCCAGCAGCTTGGGAGCGGGGGGGACCTACGAGCAGTACTTC.

This clone was observed once. The rearrangement links TRBV28 to TRBJ1-2, with a tentative D call TRBD1 (6 bases). Germline V CDR1 and CDR2: MDHEN, SYDVKM. The CDR3 has 16 amino acids. V was trimmed by 6 bases and J by 6 bases, leaving 23 bases between them. CDR3 sequence reads: CASSHGYREGYDGYTF. CDR3 bases: TGTGCCAGCAGCCACGGGTACAGGGAAGGGTACGATGGCTACACCTTC.

This clone was counted a single time. The chain joins TRBV7-2 to TRBJ1-2; the D gene is possibly TRBD1 (6 bases). CDR3 size: 14 residues. Germline V gives CDR1 SGHTA, CDR2 FQGNSA. Trimming took 5 bases from V and 4 from J, leaving 14 bases between them. CDR3 loop: CASSIWGPLYGYTF. The CDR3, as DNA: TGTGCCAGCAGCATATGGGGGCCTCTCTATGGCTACACCTTC.

The chain joins TRBV19 to TRBJ1-1; TRBD1 agrees at 7 bases. In germline, CDR1 is LNHDA, CDR2 SQIVND (reference sequence). Trimming took 6 bases from V and 4 from J; bases not matched to a gene: 11. The CDR3 totals 15 residues. The DNA of the CDR3 is TGTGCCAGTAGGAGAGGGGGCCCTAACCGCACTGAAGCTTTCTTT. Translation gives CASRRGGPNRTEAFF. Using reference TRBV19 and TRBJ1-1 for the parts outside the CDR3, the full variable domain is DGGITQSPKYLFRKEGQNVTLSCEQNLNHDAMYWYRQDPGQGLRLIYYSQIVNDFQKGDIAEGYSVSREKKESFPLTVTSAQKNPTAFYLCASRRGGPNRTEAFFGQGTRLTVV.

The V call is TRBV19, the J call TRBJ2-1, with D possibly TRBD2 on 6 matching bases. V lost 3 bases and J lost 15, with 15 bases in between. The CDR3 loop spans 12 amino acids. In germline, CDR1 is LNHDA, CDR2 SQIVND (reference sequence). The CDR3 coding sequence is TGTGCCAGTAGTATTCTCCGGGAGTATCTGTTCTTC. This codes for CASSILREYLFF. The complete variable domain, with remaining parts taken from reference TRBV19 and TRBJ2-1, reads DGGITQSPKYLFRKEGQNVTLSCEQNLNHDAMYWYRQDPGQGLRLIYYSQIVNDFQKGDIAEGYSVSREKKESFPLTVTSAQKNPTAFYLCASSILREYLFFGPGTRLTVL.

The J gene is TRBJ2-3, the V gene TRBV7-8; D remains ambiguous. The germline gives CDR1 SGHVS, CDR2 FQNEAQ. The V gene lost 4 bases and the J gene lost 0 bases, with 5 bases spanning the gap. The CDR3 length is 13 residues. The CDR3 DNA follows: TGTGCCAGCAGCTCAACTAGCACAGATACGCAGTATTTT. This encodes CASSSTSTDTQYF.

The chain uses TRBV2 and TRBJ1-4; D call uncertain. Germline V gene sequence: CDR1 SNHLY, CDR2 FYNNEI. Trimming shortened V by 7 bases and J by 8 bases, and 17 bases separated the two germline ends. The CDR3 has 14 residues. This chain's CDR3 is CASKAGFYGEKLFF. CDR3 nucleotide sequence: TGTGCCAGCAAAGCGGGCTTTTATGGGGAAAAACTGTTTTTT.

J is TRBJ2-7 and V is TRBV27; 7 bases are a match to TRBD1. Germline values: CDR1 MNHEY, CDR2 SMNVEV (reference sequence). The CDR3 sequence is 13 residues long. Germline trimming cut 4 bases from V and 7 bases from J; bases unmatched to any gene: 7. The DNA for the CDR3 is TGTGCCAGCAGTTACAGGGGAGCGTGGGAGCAGTACTTC. Protein: CASSYRGAWEQYF.

The chain has TRBV2 and TRBJ2-2, with TRBD2 matching 10 bases. The CDR3 loop spans 15 amino acids. With 8 bases clipped from V and 3 bases from J, the junction kept 6 bases outside the gene matches. From germline, CDR1 is SNHLY and CDR2 FYNNEI. CDR3 region: CASRGTSEDTGELFF. The CDR3 DNA reads TGTGCCAGCCGGGGGACTAGCGAAGACACCGGGGAGCTGTTTTTT.

The genes are TRBV23-1 and TRBJ2-6; TRBD1 agrees at 9 bases. TRBV23-1 is classed as an ORF, of uncertain function. After removal of 1 base from V and 1 base from J, the junction contained 8 bases not matched to a gene. This CDR3 has 19 amino acids. This chain's CDR3 is CASSQWRGTGTSGANVLTF. CDR3 in DNA: TGCGCCAGCAGTCAATGGAGGGGGACAGGGACGTCTGGGGCCAACGTCCTGACTTTC.

This chain connects TRBV19 to TRBJ1-5; TRBD1 matches 10 bases. This CDR3 has 15 amino acids. J gave up 1 base and V 6 bases, and 3 bases lay outside the gene matches. CDR1 LNHDA and CDR2 SQIVND come from the germline V gene (reference sequence). CDR3 nucleotide sequence: TGTGCCAGTAGCCCGACAGGGGGCAGCAATCAGCCCCAGCATTTT. Amino acids: CASSPTGGSNQPQHF.

The chain couples TRBV3-1 (or the pseudogene TRBV3-2) to TRBJ1-2; D uncertain. Trimming shortened V by 0 bases and J by 7 bases, and 12 bases separated the two germline ends. This CDR3 has 14 residues. The V gene's germline CDR1 is LGHDT and CDR2 YNNKEL (reference sequence). In nucleotides, the CDR3 is TGTGCCAGCAGCCAAGAGGCTCGCTGGGCTGGCTACACCTTC. Translated: CASSQEARWAGYTF.

The rearrangement links TRBV5-6 to TRBJ1-1; the D gene is possibly TRBD1 (6 bases). The germline V gene has CDR1 SGHDT and CDR2 YYEEEE. CDR3 size: 14 residues. V lost 1 base and J lost 4, with 11 bases in between. The CDR3 DNA reads as TGTGCCAGCAGCTTGCTTGCAGGGGCCACTGAAGCTTTCTTT. Translation: CASSLLAGATEAFF. Together with reference TRBV5-6 and TRBJ1-1, the CDR3 gives the full variable domain: DAGVTQSPTHLIKTRGQQVTLRCSPKSGHDTVSWYQQALGQGPQFIFQYYEEEERQRGNFPDRFSGHQFPNYSSELNVNALLLGDSALYLCASSLLAGATEAFFGQGTRLTVV.

This clone has at least ten counts. The V gene is TRBV21-1, the J gene TRBJ1-6. TRBV21-1 is annotated as a pseudogene. The CDR3 is made up of 16 amino acids. Here the CDR3 DNA reads TGTGCCAGCACCGCAGGAGGGTTTCCCTATAATTCACCCCTCCACTTT. Translating it yields CASTAGGFPYNSPLHF.

The chain links TRBV2 to TRBJ2-6, with D possibly TRBD1 on 6 matching bases. Trimming removed 5 bases from V and 0 bases from J, with 11 bases in between. The CDR3 totals 16 residues. Per germline, CDR1 SNHLY and CDR2 FYNNEI. In DNA, the CDR3 is TGTGCCAGCAGTCGTAACAGGGACTCTGGGGCCAACGTCCTGACTTTC. It encodes CASSRNRDSGANVLTF.

This rearrangement joins TRBV19 to TRBJ2-7; possible D gene TRBD2, 5 bases. CDR3 length: 14 amino acids. Germline CDR1 is LNHDA and CDR2 is SQIVND (reference sequence). The V end was cut by 3 bases, the J end by 2 bases, with 11 bases between. The CDR3 here is CASSIYGKAYEQYF. Here the CDR3 DNA reads TGTGCCAGTAGTATCTACGGGAAGGCCTACGAGCAGTACTTC. Variable domain in full (rest from reference TRBV19 and TRBJ2-7): DGGITQSPKYLFRKEGQNVTLSCEQNLNHDAMYWYRQDPGQGLRLIYYSQIVNDFQKGDIAEGYSVSREKKESFPLTVTSAQKNPTAFYLCASSIYGKAYEQYFGPGTRLTVT.

The chain recombines TRBV2 with TRBJ2-1; D might be TRBD2 (6 bases). The germline CDR1 and CDR2 sequences are SNHLY and FYNNEI. The CDR3 runs 14 residues. In nucleotides, the CDR3 is TGTGCGACCACTTTAGCGGTTGGGTACAATGAGCAGTTCTTC. It specifies CATTLAVGYNEQFF.

The chain joins TRBV5-1 to TRBJ1-1, with D perhaps TRBD1 (5 bases). There are 16 residues in the CDR3. CDR1 is SGHRS and CDR2 is YFSETQ in the germline V gene. The ends were cut back, 2 bases at V and 1 base at J, with 15 bases in the middle. The CDR3, as DNA: TGCGCCAGCAGCTTTTTTGGTGGGCAGGGGAACACTGAAGCTTTCTTT. Protein product: CASSFFGGQGNTEAFF. The variable domain in full, completed from reference TRBV5-1 and TRBJ1-1, reads KAGVTQTPRYLIKTRGQQVTLSCSPISGHRSVSWYQQTPGQGLQFLFEYFSETQRNKGNFPGRFSGRQFSNSRSEMNVSTLELGDSALYLCASSFFGGQGNTEAFFGQGTRLTVV.

This clone was detected only once. This chain joins TRBV5-1 and TRBJ2-3; 12 nucleotides agree with TRBD2. After removal of 4 bases from V and 2 bases from J, the junction contained 5 bases not matched to a gene. Looked up from germline, CDR1 is SGHRS and CDR2 is YFSETQ. This CDR3 is built from 16 residues. The CDR3 bases are TGCGCCAGCAGCAGGACTAGCGGGGTCCTCACAGATACGCAGTATTTT. This gives the protein CASSRTSGVLTDTQYF.

V usage is TRBV5-8 and J usage is TRBJ2-7; the match to TRBD1 covers 8 bases. V shed 3 bases, J shed 2 bases, and the junction held 10 bases outside the gene matches. The germline V gene has CDR1 SGHTS and CDR2 YDEGEE. There are 16 residues in the CDR3. CDR3 coding DNA: TGTGCCAGCAGCTCCGGAGGGACAGGTCTAGCCTACGAGCAGTACTTC. Translated, it gives CASSSGGTGLAYEQYF.

The chain is built from TRBV5-8 and TRBJ1-2; 9 nucleotides match TRBD1. Germline V CDR1 and CDR2: SGHTS, YDEGEE. The CDR3 is made up of 16 amino acids. V lost 4 bases to trimming and J lost 4 bases; unmatched junction nucleotides: 11. The CDR3 loop reads CASSPSGTGRSYGYTF. CDR3 nucleotides: TGTGCCAGCAGCCCATCCGGGACAGGGAGGAGCTATGGCTACACCTTC.